What follows is one T cell receptor beta chain and its context. Its specificity is not known. Assay: immunoSEQ multiplex PCR; the TCRdb copy retains only in-frame clones and omits some. The table lists roughly 60,000 clones, 91% of them singletons. CDR1 and CDR2 (germline): MNHEY, SVGAGI. V was clipped by 6 bases and J by 7 bases, with 21 bases between them. The CDR3 runs to 15 residues. This sample is drawn from a study of OX40 agonist ivuxolimab in advanced cancers. Regarding the study as a whole: Determination of antigen specificity was not performed for the expanded peripheral T cells. Fewer expanded clones were found on average in CD4+ than in CD8+ T cells.

This chain links TRBV6-5 with TRBJ2-5, with D possibly matching TRBD1 (6 bases). The material sequenced was CD4+ or CD8+ T cells sorted from blood, taken in a trial of the OX40 agonist ivuxolimab. This TCR derives from an adult with an advanced solid tumor such as melanoma, head and neck, liver or kidney cancer. The CDR3 is CASRGSLGGFGTQYF. The CDR3 DNA is TGTGCCAGCAGAGGCAGCCTAGGGGGATTTGGGACCCAGTACTTC.